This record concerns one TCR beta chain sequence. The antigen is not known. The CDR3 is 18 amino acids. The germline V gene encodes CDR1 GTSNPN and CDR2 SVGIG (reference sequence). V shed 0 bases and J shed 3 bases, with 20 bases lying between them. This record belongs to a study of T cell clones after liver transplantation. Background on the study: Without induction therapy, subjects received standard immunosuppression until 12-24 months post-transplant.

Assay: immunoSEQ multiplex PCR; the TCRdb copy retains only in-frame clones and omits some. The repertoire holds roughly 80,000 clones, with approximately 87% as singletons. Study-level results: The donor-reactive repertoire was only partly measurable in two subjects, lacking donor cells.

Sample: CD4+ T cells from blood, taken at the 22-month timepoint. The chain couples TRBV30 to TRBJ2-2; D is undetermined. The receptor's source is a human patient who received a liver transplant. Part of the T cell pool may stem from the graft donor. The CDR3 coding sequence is TGTGCCTGGAGTGTAGTTAGACGGAATAGAGGATACACCGGGGAGCTGTTTTTT. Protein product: CAWSVVRRNRGYTGELFF.